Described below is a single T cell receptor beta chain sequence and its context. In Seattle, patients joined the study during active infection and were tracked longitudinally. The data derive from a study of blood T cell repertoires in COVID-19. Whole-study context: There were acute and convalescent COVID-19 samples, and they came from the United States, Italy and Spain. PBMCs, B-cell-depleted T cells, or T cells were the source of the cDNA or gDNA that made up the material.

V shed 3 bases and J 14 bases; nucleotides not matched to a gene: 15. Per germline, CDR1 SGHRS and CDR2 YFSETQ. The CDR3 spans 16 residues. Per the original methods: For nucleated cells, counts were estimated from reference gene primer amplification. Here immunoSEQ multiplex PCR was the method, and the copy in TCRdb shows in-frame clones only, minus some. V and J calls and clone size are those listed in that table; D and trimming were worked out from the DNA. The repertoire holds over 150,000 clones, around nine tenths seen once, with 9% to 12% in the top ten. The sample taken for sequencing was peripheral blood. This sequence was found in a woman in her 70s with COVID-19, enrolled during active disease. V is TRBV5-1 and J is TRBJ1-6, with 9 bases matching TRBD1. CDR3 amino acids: CASSSGQGSAKWTLHF. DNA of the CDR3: TGCGCCAGCAGCTCCGGACAGGGGTCCGCCAAGTGGACCCTCCACTTT.